This T cell receptor (beta chain) emerged from a study of Graves' ophthalmopathy and Graves' hyperthyroidism. Overall study: The study drew peripheral blood at initial diagnosis, before any treatment. Notes on the study in general: Appearing in blood as well were most expanded thyroid clonotypes above 0.001 frequency.

CDR3 regions of TCR beta were amplified from RNA transcripts. First-round RT-PCR relied on HTBI primers, and a second-round multiplex PCR came next. In TCRdb, the multiplex PCR reads were re-called with MiXCR into one record per CDR3 protein. Found here are 300,000 to 350,000 distinct CDR3 sequences, around a sixth of them singletons; the top ten hold roughly 12%. This CDR3 has 14 residues. V dropped 2 bases and J dropped 6 bases, with 16 bases sitting between them. The V gene's germline CDR1 is SQVTM and CDR2 ANQGSEA. This clonotype was observed many times. As yet, its antigen is unknown. The origin of this receptor is an adult man with Graves' ophthalmopathy. This sequence joins TRBV29-1 and TRBJ1-1; D not resolved. The source material was peripheral blood. CDR3 residues: CSVESRVYRAEAFF. CDR3 sequence (DNA): TGCAGCGTTGAAAGTCGAGTTTATAGGGCTGAAGCTTTCTTT.